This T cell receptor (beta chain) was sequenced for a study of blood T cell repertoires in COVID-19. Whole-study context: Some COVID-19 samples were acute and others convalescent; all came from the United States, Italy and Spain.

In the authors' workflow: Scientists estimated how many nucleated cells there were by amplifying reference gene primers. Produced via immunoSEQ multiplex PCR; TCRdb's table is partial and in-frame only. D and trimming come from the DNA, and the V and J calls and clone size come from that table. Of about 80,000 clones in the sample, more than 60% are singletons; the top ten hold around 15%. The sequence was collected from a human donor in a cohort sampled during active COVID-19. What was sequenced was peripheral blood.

The CDR3 region has the DNA TGTGCCAGCAGTGACCACGGGGGTAGCAATCAGCCCCAGCATTTT. Translated, it gives CASSDHGGSNQPQHF. The rearrangement joins TRBV6-4 to TRBJ1-5; D perhaps matches TRBD1 (5 bases). The CDR3 consists of 15 residues. Looked up from germline, CDR1 is MRHNA and CDR2 is SNTAGT. Trimming removed 2 bases from V and 0 bases from J, with 8 bases in between.